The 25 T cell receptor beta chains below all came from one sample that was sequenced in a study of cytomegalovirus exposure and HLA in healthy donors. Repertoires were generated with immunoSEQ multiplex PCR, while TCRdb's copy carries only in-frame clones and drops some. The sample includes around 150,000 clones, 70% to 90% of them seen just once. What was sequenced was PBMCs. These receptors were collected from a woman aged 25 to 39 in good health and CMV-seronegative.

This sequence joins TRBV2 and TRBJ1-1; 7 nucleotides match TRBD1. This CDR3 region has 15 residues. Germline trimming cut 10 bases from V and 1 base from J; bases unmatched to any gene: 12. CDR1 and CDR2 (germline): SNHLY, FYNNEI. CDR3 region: CATSIRDRSNTEAFF. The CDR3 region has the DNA TGTGCCACCTCAATCCGGGACAGATCGAACACTGAAGCTTTCTTT.

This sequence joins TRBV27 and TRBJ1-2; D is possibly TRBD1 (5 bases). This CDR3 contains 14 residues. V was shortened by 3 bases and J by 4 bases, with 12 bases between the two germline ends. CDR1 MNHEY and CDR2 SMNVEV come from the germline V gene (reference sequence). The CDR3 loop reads CASSFRESGYGYTF. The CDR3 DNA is TGTGCCAGCAGTTTCAGGGAGTCGGGCTATGGCTACACCTTC.

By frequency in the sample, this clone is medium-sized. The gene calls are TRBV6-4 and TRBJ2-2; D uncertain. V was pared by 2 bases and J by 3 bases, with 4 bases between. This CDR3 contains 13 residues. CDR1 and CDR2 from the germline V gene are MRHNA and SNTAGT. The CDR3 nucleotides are TGTGCCAGCAGTGACAGGGACACCGGGGAGCTGTTTTTT. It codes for CASSDRDTGELFF.

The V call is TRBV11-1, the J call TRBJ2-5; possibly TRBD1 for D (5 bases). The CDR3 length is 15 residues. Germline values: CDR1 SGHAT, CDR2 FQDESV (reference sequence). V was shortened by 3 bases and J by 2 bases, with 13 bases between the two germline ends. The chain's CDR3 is CASSLAGNNQETQYF. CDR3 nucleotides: TGTGCCAGCAGCTTGGCAGGGAACAATCAAGAGACCCAGTACTTC.

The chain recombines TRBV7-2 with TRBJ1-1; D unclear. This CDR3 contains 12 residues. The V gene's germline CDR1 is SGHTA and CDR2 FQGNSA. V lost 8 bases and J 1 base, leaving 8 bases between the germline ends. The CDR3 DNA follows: TGTGCCAGCGGCGGGTGGAACACTGAAGCTTTCTTT. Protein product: CASGGWNTEAFF.

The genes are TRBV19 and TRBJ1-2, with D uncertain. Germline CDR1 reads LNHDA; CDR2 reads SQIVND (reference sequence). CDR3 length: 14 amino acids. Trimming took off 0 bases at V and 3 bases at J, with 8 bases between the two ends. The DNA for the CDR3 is TGTGCCAGTAGTATAGATCTAGAGGACTATGGCTACACCTTC. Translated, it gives CASSIDLEDYGYTF.

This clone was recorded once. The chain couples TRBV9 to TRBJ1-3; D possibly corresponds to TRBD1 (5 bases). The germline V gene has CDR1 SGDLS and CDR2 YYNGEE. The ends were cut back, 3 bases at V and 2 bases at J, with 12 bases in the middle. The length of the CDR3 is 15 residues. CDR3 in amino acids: CASSGLGATGNTIYF. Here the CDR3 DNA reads TGTGCCAGCAGCGGCCTTGGGGCGACTGGAAACACCATATATTTT.

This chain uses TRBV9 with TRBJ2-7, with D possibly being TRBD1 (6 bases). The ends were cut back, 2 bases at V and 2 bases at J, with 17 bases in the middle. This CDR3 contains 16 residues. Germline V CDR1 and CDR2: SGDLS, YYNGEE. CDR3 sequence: CASSVTGTSFPYEQYF. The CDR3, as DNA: TGTGCCAGCAGCGTCACCGGGACATCGTTTCCCTACGAGCAGTACTTC. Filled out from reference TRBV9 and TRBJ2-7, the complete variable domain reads DSGVTQTPKHLITATGQRVTLRCSPRSGDLSVYWYQQSLDQGLQFLIQYYNGEERAKGNILERFSAQQFPDLHSELNLSSLELGDSALYFCASSVTGTSFPYEQYFGPGTRLTVT.

CDR3 amino acids: CAWDRLWGTEAFF. CDR3 bases: TGTGCCTGGGATCGTCTTTGGGGTACTGAAGCTTTCTTT. The rearrangement joins TRBV30 to TRBJ1-1; no definite D call. The CDR3 contains 13 residues. Germline assignment: CDR1 GTSNPN and CDR2 SVGIG (reference sequence). Trimming shortened V by 5 bases and J by 5 bases, and 15 bases separated the two germline ends.

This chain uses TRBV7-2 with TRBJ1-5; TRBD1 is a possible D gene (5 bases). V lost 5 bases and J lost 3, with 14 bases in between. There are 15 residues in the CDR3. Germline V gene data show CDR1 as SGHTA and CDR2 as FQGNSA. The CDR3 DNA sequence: TGTGCCAGCAGCCCGTCGGCAGGGACCAATCAGCCCCAGCATTTT. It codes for CASSPSAGTNQPQHF.

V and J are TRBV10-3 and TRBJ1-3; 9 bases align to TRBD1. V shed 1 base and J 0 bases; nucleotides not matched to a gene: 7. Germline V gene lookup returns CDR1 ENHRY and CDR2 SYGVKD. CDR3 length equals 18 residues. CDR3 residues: CAISEWDRAGRSGNTIYF. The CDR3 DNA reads TGTGCCATCAGTGAGTGGGACAGGGCAGGCCGCTCTGGAAACACCATATATTTT.

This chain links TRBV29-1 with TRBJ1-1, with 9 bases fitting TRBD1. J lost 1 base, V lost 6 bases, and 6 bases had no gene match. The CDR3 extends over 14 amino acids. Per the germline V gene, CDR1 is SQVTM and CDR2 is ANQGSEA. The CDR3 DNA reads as TGCAGCGTGGCTACAGGGGGCAAGAACACTGAAGCTTTCTTT. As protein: CSVATGGKNTEAFF.

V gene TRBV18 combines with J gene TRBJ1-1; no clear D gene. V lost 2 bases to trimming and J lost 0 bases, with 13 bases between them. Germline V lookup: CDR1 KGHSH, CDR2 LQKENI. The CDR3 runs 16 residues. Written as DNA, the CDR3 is TGTGCCAGCTCACCAGGACGCTACCCTATGAACACTGAAGCTTTCTTT. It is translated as CASSPGRYPMNTEAFF.

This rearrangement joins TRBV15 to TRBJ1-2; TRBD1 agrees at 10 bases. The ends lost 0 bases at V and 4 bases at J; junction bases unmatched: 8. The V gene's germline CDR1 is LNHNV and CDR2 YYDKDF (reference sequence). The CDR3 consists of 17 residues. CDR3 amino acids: CATSREAGTGVGYGYTF. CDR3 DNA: TGTGCCACCAGCAGAGAAGCCGGGACAGGGGTTGGCTATGGCTACACCTTC. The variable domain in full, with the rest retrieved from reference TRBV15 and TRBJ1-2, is DAMVIQNPRYQVTQFGKPVTLSCSQTLNHNVMYWYQQKSSQAPKLLFHYYDKDFNNEADTPDNFQSRRPNTSFCFLDIRSPGLGDTAMYLCATSREAGTGVGYGYTFGSGTRLTVV.

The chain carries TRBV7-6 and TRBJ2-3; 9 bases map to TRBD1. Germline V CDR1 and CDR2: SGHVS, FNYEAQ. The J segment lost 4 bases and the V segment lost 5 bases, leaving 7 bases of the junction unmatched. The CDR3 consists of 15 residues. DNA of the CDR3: TGTGCCAGCAGCCCAAACAGGGGGCGCGCAGATACGCAGTATTTT. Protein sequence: CASSPNRGRADTQYF.

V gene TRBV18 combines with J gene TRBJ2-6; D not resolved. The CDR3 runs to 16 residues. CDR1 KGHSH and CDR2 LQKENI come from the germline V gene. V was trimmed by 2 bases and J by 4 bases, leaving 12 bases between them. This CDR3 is CASSPTWVRGANVLTF. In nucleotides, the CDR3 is TGTGCCAGCTCACCAACCTGGGTAAGGGGGGCCAACGTCCTGACTTTC.

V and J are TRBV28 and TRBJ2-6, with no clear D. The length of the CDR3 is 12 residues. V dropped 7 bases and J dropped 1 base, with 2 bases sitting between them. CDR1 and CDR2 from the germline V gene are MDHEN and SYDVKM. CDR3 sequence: CASMSGANVLTF. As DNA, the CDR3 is TGTGCCAGCATGTCTGGGGCCAACGTCCTGACTTTC.

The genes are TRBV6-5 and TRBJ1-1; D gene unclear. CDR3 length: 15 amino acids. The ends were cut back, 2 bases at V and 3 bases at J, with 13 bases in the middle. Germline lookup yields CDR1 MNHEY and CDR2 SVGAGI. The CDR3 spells CASSYGYEGYTEAFF. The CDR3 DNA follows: TGTGCCAGCAGTTACGGTTACGAGGGTTACACTGAAGCTTTCTTT.

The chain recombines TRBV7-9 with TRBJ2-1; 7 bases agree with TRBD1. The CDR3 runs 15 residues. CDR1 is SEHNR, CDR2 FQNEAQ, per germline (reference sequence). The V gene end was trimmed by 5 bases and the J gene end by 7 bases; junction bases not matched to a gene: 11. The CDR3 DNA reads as TGTGCCAGCAGCCGTGACAGGGCGGCCATTAATGAGCAGTTCTTC. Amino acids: CASSRDRAAINEQFF.

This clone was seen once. The CDR3 coding sequence is TGTGCCACCAGCAGAGGGACAGGGGACCAAGAGACCCAGTACTTC. Translation: CATSRGTGDQETQYF. This rearrangement joins TRBV15 to TRBJ2-5, with 9 bases matching TRBD1. CDR1 is LNHNV, CDR2 YYDKDF, per germline (reference sequence). This CDR3 is built from 15 residues. V shed 1 base and J 0 bases; nucleotides not matched to a gene: 0. Together with reference TRBV15 and TRBJ2-5, the CDR3 gives the full variable domain: DAMVIQNPRYQVTQFGKPVTLSCSQTLNHNVMYWYQQKSSQAPKLLFHYYDKDFNNEADTPDNFQSRRPNTSFCFLDIRSPGLGDTAMYLCATSRGTGDQETQYFGPGTRLLVL.

CDR3: CASRLQGANTEAFF. CDR3 in DNA: TGTGCCAGCAGATTACAGGGTGCGAACACTGAAGCTTTCTTT. The V and J genes are TRBV27 and TRBJ1-1, with D tentatively TRBD1 (6 bases). The CDR3 extends over 14 amino acids. Germline-derived CDR1 and CDR2 are MNHEY and SMNVEV (reference sequence). V dropped 6 bases and J dropped 1 base, with 12 bases sitting between them.

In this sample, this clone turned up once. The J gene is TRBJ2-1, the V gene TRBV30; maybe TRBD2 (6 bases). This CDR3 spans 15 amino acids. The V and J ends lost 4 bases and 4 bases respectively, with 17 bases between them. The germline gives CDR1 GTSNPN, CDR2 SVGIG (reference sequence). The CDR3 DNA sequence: TGTGCCTGGAACCCGGTGGGGGGAGTTTACAATGAGCAGTTCTTC. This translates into CAWNPVGGVYNEQFF.

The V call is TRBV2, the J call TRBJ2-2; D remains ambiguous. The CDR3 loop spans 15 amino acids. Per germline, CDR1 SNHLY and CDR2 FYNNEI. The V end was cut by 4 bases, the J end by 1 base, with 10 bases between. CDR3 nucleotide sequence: TGTGCCAGCAGTGTACTCTACAAGAACACCGGGGAGCTGTTTTTT. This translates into CASSVLYKNTGELFF.

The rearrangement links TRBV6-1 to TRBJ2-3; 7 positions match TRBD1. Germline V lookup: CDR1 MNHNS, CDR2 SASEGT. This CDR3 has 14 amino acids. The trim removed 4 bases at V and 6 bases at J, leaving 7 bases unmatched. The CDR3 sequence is CASSVQGVKDTQYF. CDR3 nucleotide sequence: TGTGCCAGCAGTGTTCAGGGGGTAAAGGATACGCAGTATTTT.

The CDR3 is CASSLPTGVYGYTF. CDR3 nucleotides: TGTGCCAGCAGTTTACCTACAGGGGTCTATGGCTACACCTTC. The chain has TRBV27 and TRBJ1-2; 7 bases are shared with TRBD1. From germline, CDR1 is MNHEY and CDR2 SMNVEV (reference sequence). V shed 2 bases, J shed 4 bases, and the junction held 4 bases outside the gene matches. The CDR3 contains 14 residues.